Here is one TCR beta chain with its context. Clones were read by immunoSEQ multiplex PCR, and TCRdb kept only the in-frame ones, dropping some. The table lists about 180,000 clones, roughly 84% of them singletons. This sample is part of a study of blood T cell repertoires in COVID-19. On the study more broadly: Some COVID-19 samples were acute and others convalescent; all came from the United States, Italy and Spain.

There are 17 residues in the CDR3. V was cut by 2 bases and J by 5 bases, with 21 bases left in between. CDR1 and CDR2 (germline): LNHNV, YYDKDF (reference sequence). The receptor's source is a person aged 65 to 79 with COVID-19, enrolled during active disease. Material: peripheral blood. The chain uses TRBV15 and TRBJ2-5; a possible D gene is TRBD2 (6 bases). CDR3 sequence: CATSRPRKLAPGETQYF. The CDR3 nucleotides are TGTGCCACCAGCAGACCGCGAAAACTAGCCCCAGGGGAGACCCAGTACTTC.